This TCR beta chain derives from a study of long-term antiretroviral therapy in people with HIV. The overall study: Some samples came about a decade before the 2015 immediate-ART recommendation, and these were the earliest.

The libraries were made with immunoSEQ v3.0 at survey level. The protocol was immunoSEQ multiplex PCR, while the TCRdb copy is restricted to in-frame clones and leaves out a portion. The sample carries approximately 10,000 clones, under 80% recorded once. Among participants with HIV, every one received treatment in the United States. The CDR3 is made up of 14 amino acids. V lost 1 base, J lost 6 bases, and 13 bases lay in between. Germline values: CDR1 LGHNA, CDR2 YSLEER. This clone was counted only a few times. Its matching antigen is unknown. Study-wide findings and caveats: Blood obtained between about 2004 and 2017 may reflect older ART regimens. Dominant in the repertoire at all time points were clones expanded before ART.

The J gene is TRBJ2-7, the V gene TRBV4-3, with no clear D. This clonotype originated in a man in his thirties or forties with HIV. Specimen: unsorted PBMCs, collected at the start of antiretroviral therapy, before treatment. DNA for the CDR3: TGCGCCAGCAGCCAAGGTTCTATGGGGATCGAGCAGTACTTC. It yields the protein CASSQGSMGIEQYF.